This T cell receptor beta chain was identified during a study of blood T cells in healthy people across ages (dated by TCRdb to the mid-2010s). At the level of the whole study: In model experiments, template switching captured roughly one uniquely barcoded TCR beta cDNA molecule for every two T cells. Using deep sequencing normalized with unique cDNA molecular identifiers, the study measured how TCR beta repertoire diversity changes with age. The donors were split into four age groups: young (average about 16 years), middle-aged (39), aged (roughly 68) and long-lived (roughly 77). To avoid experimental bias, donors of different ages were spread randomly across the sequencing lanes. Using the same blood draw, the study looked at two additional independent replicas of 1 million unique cDNA reads for two donors, one aged 18 to 29 and the other aged 80 or older.

Systemically healthy Caucasian individuals from Russia, around 39 in total and aged roughly 6 to 100 years, were included as donors. Each donor gave 8 to 10 milliliters of peripheral blood, drawn into EDTA-treated Vacutainer tubes. PBMCs were isolated by Ficoll-Paque density-gradient centrifugation, with at least 6 million obtained per sample. Trizol reagent was used to extract total RNA from PBMCs, with at least 6 micrograms per sample. For every donor, an aliquot of PBMCs went through flow cytometry to measure the percentages of naive CD45RAhigh/CD27high T cells. The method was 5' RACE. The sequencer was an Illumina HiSeq 2500. A second PCR of about 6 to 11 cycles was performed with a sample-barcoded 5' primer and a J-beta primer mix. A template-switch 5' adaptor carrying 12 random nucleotides introduced a unique molecular identifier onto each TCR beta cDNA molecule. Each sample yielded at least 2.5 million CDR3-containing paired-end reads. First-strand cDNA was synthesized from all RNA with the Mint cDNA synthesis kit, primed by a TRBC-specific oligonucleotide. After uracil-DNA glycosylase treatment, a first 18-cycle PCR used universal primers M1SS and BC2_uni_R on all cDNA. As for the original processing: For normalization, 1 million high-quality reads were randomly selected from each sample, with every read carrying a distinct molecular identifier. Reads sharing molecular identifiers were discarded rather than binned into consensus sequences. MiTCR, set to a Q25 quality threshold and the strictest error-elimination algorithm, was used for CDR3 identification, clonotype clustering and error correction. A nonparametric unseen species model with Euler transformation was used to estimate a lower bound on total TCR beta diversity. TCRdb itself trimmed the public reads at Q25 with fastp, ran MiXCR and retained productive beta chains. All rows with the same CDR3 protein become a single entry with the most common DNA and genes. The V and J calls were determined by TCRdb, not by the authors. The table for this sample lists some 1.5 million distinct CDR3 sequences; about 42% of them were counted only once. The ten largest make up around 4% of the sample.

Comment on this clonotype: The antigen it binds to is not known. No clone much larger than this one lies a single base away; base qualities are absent.

Results the study describes overall, beyond this receptor: Compared with the aged group, the long-lived group had more naive CD4+ T cells, fewer expanded clones and increased TCR diversity, a pattern suggesting age selection. Estimates of total diversity from one million sequenced T cells were regarded as lower bounds and underestimates. Conclusive comparison of naive and antigen-experienced compartments was prevented by the profiling of bulk unsorted PBMCs. As age increased, observed TCR beta diversity per million T cells dropped in a roughly linear way, and a significant reduction was already evident by age 40. Donor CMV infection status was unknown, potentially confounding age-related changes in expanded clonotypes. A strong correlation was found between observed TCR beta diversity and the percentage of naive T cells measured by flow cytometry.

This TCR was recovered from a woman between 18 and 30 years old in good health. Sequenced material: blood.

The nucleotides read TGCGCCAGCAGCCGAACTAATACAGGGTTTGGGGCCAACGTCCTGACTTTC. It translates as CASSRTNTGFGANVLTF. The chain was built from TRBV4-1 and TRBJ2-6; TRBD1 is perhaps the D gene, given 6 matching bases. The germline V gene supplies CDR1 MGHRA and CDR2 YSYEKL. Including the terminal cysteine and phenylalanine, the CDR3 comprises 17 residues. Of all the DNA, just the CDR3 is kept, 51 bases in frame from base 1. V loses 4 bases, J loses 3 bases, and the germline ends lie 16 bases apart.